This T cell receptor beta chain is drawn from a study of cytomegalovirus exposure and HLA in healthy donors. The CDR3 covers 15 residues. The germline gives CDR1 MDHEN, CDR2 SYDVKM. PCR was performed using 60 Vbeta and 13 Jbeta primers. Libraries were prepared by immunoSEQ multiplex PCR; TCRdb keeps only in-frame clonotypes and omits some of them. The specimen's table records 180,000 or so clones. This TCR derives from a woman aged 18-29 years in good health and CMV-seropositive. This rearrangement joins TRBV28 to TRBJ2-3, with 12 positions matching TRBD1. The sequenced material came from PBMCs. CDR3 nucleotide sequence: TGTGCTATAGCCAGGGGACAGGGGGCAACAGATACGCAGTATTTT. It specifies CAIARGQGATDTQYF.